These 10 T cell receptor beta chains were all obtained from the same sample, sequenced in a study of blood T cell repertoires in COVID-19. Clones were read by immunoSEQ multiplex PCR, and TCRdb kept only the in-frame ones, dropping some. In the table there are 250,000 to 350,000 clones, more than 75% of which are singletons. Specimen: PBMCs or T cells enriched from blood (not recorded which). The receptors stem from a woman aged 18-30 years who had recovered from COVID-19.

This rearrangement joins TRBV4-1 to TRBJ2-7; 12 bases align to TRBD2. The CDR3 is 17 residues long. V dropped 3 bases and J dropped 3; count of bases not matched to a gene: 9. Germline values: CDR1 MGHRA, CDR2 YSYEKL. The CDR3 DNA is TGCGCCAGCAGCCAGGAACCTGGACTAGCGGGAATCTACGAGCAGTACTTC. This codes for CASSQEPGLAGIYEQYF.

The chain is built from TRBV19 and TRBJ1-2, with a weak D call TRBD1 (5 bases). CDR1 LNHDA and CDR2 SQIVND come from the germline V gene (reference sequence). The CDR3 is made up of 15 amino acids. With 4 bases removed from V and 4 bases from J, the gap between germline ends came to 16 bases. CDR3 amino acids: CASSTGGAGTYGYTF. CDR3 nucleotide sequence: TGTGCCAGTAGTACGGGGGGTGCGGGTACCTATGGCTACACCTTC.

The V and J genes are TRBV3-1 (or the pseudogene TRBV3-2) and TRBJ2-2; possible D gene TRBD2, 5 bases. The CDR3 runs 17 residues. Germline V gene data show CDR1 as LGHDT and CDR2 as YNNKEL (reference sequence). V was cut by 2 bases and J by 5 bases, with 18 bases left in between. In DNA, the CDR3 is TGTGCCAGCAGCCAATCTTGGGCGACGGGAACGACCGGGGAGCTGTTTTTT. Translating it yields CASSQSWATGTTGELFF.

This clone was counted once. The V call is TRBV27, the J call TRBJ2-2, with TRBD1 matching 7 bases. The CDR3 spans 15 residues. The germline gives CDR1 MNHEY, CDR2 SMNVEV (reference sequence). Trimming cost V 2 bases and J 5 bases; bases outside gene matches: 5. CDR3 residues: CASSLRRGYTGELFF. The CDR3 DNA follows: TGTGCCAGCAGTTTACGCAGGGGGTATACCGGGGAGCTGTTTTTT.

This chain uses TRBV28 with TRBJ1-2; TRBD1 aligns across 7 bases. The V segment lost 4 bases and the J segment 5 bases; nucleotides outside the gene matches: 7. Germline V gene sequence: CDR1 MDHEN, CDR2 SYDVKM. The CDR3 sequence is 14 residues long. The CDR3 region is CASSSGGLEYGYTF. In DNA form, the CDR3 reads TGTGCCAGCAGTTCAGGGGGTCTGGAGTATGGCTACACCTTC.

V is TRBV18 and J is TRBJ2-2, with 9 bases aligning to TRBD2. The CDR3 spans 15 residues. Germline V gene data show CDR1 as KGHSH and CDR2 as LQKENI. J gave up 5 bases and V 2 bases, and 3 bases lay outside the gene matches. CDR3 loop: CASSPGLAGTGELFF. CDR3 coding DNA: TGTGCCAGCTCACCAGGGCTAGCGGGGACCGGGGAGCTGTTTTTT.

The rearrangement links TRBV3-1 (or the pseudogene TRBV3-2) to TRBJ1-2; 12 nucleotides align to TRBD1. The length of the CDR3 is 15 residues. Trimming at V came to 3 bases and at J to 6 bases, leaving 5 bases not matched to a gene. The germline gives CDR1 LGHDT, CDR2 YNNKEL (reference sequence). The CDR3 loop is CASSQGTGGADGYTF. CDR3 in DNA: TGTGCCAGCAGCCAGGGGACAGGGGGCGCGGATGGCTACACCTTC.

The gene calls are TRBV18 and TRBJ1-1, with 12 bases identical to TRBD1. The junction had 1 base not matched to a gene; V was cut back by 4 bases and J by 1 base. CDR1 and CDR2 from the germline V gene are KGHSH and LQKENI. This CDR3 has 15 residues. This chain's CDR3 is CASSQGQGANTEAFF. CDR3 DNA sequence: TGTGCCAGCTCACAGGGACAGGGGGCGAACACTGAAGCTTTCTTT.

The CDR3 loop is CASSLGTGFDNEQFF. The CDR3 bases are TGTGCCAGCAGCTTAGGGACAGGGTTCGACAATGAGCAGTTCTTC. This chain joins TRBV11-2 and TRBJ2-1, with 8 bases fitting TRBD1. The CDR3 contains 15 residues. V was pared by 1 base and J by 5 bases, with 4 bases of the junction left unmatched. Germline loops: CDR1 SGHAT, CDR2 FQNNGV.

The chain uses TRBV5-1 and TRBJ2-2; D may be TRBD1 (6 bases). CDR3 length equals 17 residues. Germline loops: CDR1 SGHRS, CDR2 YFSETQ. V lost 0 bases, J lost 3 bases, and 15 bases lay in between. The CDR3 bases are TGCGCCAGCAGCTTGGCCACAACAGGGTTGGACACCGGGGAGCTGTTTTTT. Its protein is CASSLATTGLDTGELFF.